This TCR beta chain is drawn from a study of response to subunit inactivated influenza vaccine. V was pared by 5 bases and J by 8 bases, with 13 bases between. Germline assignment: CDR1 SGHRS and CDR2 YFSETQ. The CDR3 contains 13 residues. Study outcomes and limitations: Authors suggested seasonal influenza vaccinations each recruit few new T cells.

This clonotype was recorded many times. What it recognizes is unknown. Using its own MiXCR run on the RT-PCR reads, TCRdb lists one record per CDR3 protein. The sample has 540,000 or so distinct CDR3 sequences, over 10% seen once. The chain is built from TRBV5-1 and TRBJ1-4; D is unclear. The starting material was PBMCs from blood, obtained roughly 48 days after vaccination. This TCR was sampled from a man aged 45 to 65 who received an inactivated influenza vaccine. The CDR3 DNA reads as TGCGCCAGCAGAAGGAAGTCGGGGGAAAAACTGTTTTTT. This sequence encodes CASRRKSGEKLFF. Complete variable domain (other parts from reference TRBV5-1 and TRBJ1-4): KAGVTQTPRYLIKTRGQQVTLSCSPISGHRSVSWYQQTPGQGLQFLFEYFSETQRNKGNFPGRFSGRQFSNSRSEMNVSTLELGDSALYLCASRRKSGEKLFFGSGTQLSVL.